This entry describes one T cell receptor (beta chain). What it binds is not known. This sample is drawn from a study of cytomegalovirus exposure and HLA in healthy donors. For the study at large: Earlier findings included about 120 million unique TCR beta sequences obtained from 150 million to 200 million T cells. When 300 to 400 donors were genotyped, roughly four fifths of them were found to fall in the Caucasian-associated ancestry cluster.

Germline values: CDR1 SGDLS, CDR2 YYNGEE. The length of the CDR3 is 12 residues. V was trimmed by 5 bases and J by 6 bases, leaving 11 bases between them. PCR involved 60 Vbeta and 13 Jbeta primers. Measured with immunoSEQ multiplex PCR; TCRdb has only the in-frame clones, and not every one. The repertoire holds just over 65,000 clones, 75% to 90% seen once, with around 7% in the top ten. Study-wide findings and caveats: There were 164 TCR beta chains listed as cytomegalovirus-associated. Later, TCR association rates were found to vary by HLA locus, highest for DRB1 and lowest for HLA-C.

Sequencing was performed on PBMCs. The source of this sequence is a human donor in good health. This chain joins TRBV9 and TRBJ1-2; maybe TRBD1 (6 bases). The CDR3: CASSYTGNGYTF. The CDR3 DNA is TGTGCCAGCAGTTATACAGGGAATGGCTACACCTTC.